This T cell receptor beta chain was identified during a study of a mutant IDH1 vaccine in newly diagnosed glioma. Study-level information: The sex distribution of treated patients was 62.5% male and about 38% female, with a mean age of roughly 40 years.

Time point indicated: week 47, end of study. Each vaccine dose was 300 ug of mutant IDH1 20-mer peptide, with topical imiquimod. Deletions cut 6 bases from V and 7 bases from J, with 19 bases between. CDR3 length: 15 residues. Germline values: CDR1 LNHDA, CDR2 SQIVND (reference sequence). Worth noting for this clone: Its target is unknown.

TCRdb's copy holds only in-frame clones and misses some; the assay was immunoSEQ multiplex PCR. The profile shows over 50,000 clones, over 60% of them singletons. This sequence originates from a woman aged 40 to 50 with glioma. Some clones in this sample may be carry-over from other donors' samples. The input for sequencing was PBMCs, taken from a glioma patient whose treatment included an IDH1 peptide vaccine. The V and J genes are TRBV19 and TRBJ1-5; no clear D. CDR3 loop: CASSGGRAVGQPQHF. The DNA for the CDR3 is TGTGCCAGTAGCGGCGGACGGGCCGTAGGGCAGCCCCAGCATTTT. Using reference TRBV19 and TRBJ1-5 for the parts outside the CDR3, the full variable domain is DGGITQSPKYLFRKEGQNVTLSCEQNLNHDAMYWYRQDPGQGLRLIYYSQIVNDFQKGDIAEGYSVSREKKESFPLTVTSAQKNPTAFYLCASSGGRAVGQPQHFGDGTRLSIL.